These 21 T cell receptor beta chains came from one sample sequenced in a study of cytotoxic CD8 clonotypes in ibrutinib-treated CLL. The repertoire was sequenced with immunoSEQ multiplex PCR; TCRdb's copy has only in-frame clones and lacks some. The sample includes some 200,000 clones, 75% to 80% of them seen just once. Here the sequenced sample was PBMCs, taken after 12 months of ibrutinib treatment. The receptor source for this set is a human donor with chronic lymphocytic leukemia.

The gene calls are TRBV2 and TRBJ2-7; D is perhaps TRBD1 or TRBD2 (6 bases each). Germline values: CDR1 SNHLY, CDR2 FYNNEI. V was shortened by 8 bases and J by 4 bases, with 33 bases between the two germline ends. The CDR3 is made up of 19 amino acids. CDR3 in amino acids: CASLTNRGEGGLHGYEQYF. Here the CDR3 DNA reads TGTGCCAGCCTCACGAATCGCGGGGAAGGGGGACTTCATGGATACGAGCAGTACTTC.

CDR3 protein: CAISEDPSSGNTIYF. The CDR3 DNA reads as TGTGCCATCAGTGAGGACCCGAGCTCTGGAAACACCATATATTTT. The V and J genes are TRBV10-3 and TRBJ1-3; D is undetermined. V shed 2 bases and J shed 0 bases, with 8 bases lying between them. Germline V gives CDR1 ENHRY, CDR2 SYGVKD. CDR3 size: 15 residues.

The chain couples TRBV28 to TRBJ1-4, with D hard to call. The CDR3 extends over 15 amino acids. V was cut by 1 base and J by 7 bases, with 13 bases left in between. Looked up from germline, CDR1 is MDHEN and CDR2 is SYDVKM. The CDR3 sequence is CASSLLGREGEKLFF. The CDR3 region has the DNA TGTGCCAGCAGTTTATTAGGTAGGGAAGGTGAAAAACTGTTTTTT.

This chain connects TRBV2 to TRBJ1-5; 8 bases are shared with TRBD1. CDR3 length: 15 amino acids. V dropped 10 bases and J dropped 0; count of bases not matched to a gene: 8. Germline-derived CDR1 and CDR2 are SNHLY and FYNNEI. This CDR3 is CATAGTGDSNQPQHF. Here the CDR3 DNA reads TGTGCCACGGCTGGGACAGGCGATAGCAATCAGCCCCAGCATTTT. Looking up the rest from reference TRBV2 and TRBJ1-5 gives the full variable domain: EPEVTQTPSHQVTQMGQEVILRCVPISNHLYFYWYRQILGQKVEFLVSFYNNEISEKSEIFDDQFSVERPDGSNFTLKIRSTKLEDSAMYFCATAGTGDSNQPQHFGDGTRLSIL.

The CDR3 spells CASSLVSSGTVTYEQYF. DNA of the CDR3: TGCGCCAGCAGCTTGGTCTCATCCGGGACAGTAACCTACGAGCAGTACTTC. This rearrangement joins TRBV5-1 to TRBJ2-7, with 7 nucleotides matching TRBD1. The CDR3 sequence is 17 residues long. V shed 0 bases and J 2 bases; nucleotides not matched to a gene: 11. Germline-derived CDR1 and CDR2 are SGHRS and YFSETQ.

The chain has TRBV28 and TRBJ1-1; possible D gene TRBD1, 5 bases. CDR1 and CDR2 (germline): MDHEN, SYDVKM. V dropped 7 bases and J dropped 0 bases, with 30 bases sitting between them. The CDR3 has 20 residues. The DNA for the CDR3 is TGTGCCAGCAAACCCCTTATTGTGAGTCGGGACGGCGCTATGAACACTGAAGCTTTCTTT. Translated, it gives CASKPLIVSRDGAMNTEAFF.

This clone was found a few times. The chain employs TRBV2 and TRBJ1-3, with a weak D call TRBD1 (5 bases). The V end was cut by 6 bases, the J end by 1 base, with 19 bases between. The CDR3 runs 17 residues. Germline V gene data show CDR1 as SNHLY and CDR2 as FYNNEI. The CDR3 coding sequence is TGTGCCAGCAGGGACCACGGGACTGCAGGTTCTGGAAACACCATATATTTT. Translated: CASRDHGTAGSGNTIYF.

The chain uses TRBV19 and TRBJ1-5; 7 bases line up with TRBD1. The CDR3 spans 17 residues. CDR1 and CDR2 from the germline V gene are LNHDA and SQIVND (reference sequence). The J segment lost 0 bases and the V segment lost 4 bases, leaving 9 bases of the junction unmatched. CDR3 sequence (DNA): TGTGCCAGTAGTAACCGGGACAGAACTAATAGCAATCAGCCCCAGCATTTT. It is translated as CASSNRDRTNSNQPQHF.

The chain uses TRBV5-5 and TRBJ2-3; 9 nucleotides align to TRBD1. V shed 1 base, J shed 1 base, and the junction held 4 bases outside the gene matches. Germline V gives CDR1 SGHKS, CDR2 YYEKEE (reference sequence). This CDR3 is 16 amino acids long. The CDR3 loop is CASSLYRTGGTDTQYF. Written as DNA, the CDR3 is TGTGCCAGCAGCTTGTACCGGACAGGGGGCACAGATACGCAGTATTTT. The full variable domain, rest sourced from reference TRBV5-5 and TRBJ2-3, is DAGVTQSPTHLIKTRGQQVTLRCSPISGHKSVSWYQQVLGQGPQFIFQYYEKEERGRGNFPDRFSARQFPNYSSELNVNALLLGDSALYLCASSLYRTGGTDTQYFGPGTRLTVL.

V is TRBV5-1 and J is TRBJ2-7, with D possibly TRBD1 on 6 matching bases. From germline, CDR1 is SGHRS and CDR2 YFSETQ. V lost 3 bases and J 7 bases, leaving 14 bases between the germline ends. The CDR3 is made up of 13 amino acids. DNA for the CDR3: TGCGCCAGCAGCTCGGGACAAGCCTGGGAGCAGTACTTC. Translating it yields CASSSGQAWEQYF.

This chain connects TRBV7-3 to TRBJ2-3, with TRBD2 matching over 14 bases. The CDR3 is made up of 15 amino acids. Germline CDR1 SGHTA, CDR2 FQGTGA. Losses at the gene ends were 5 bases for V and 3 bases for J; bases not matched to a gene: 1. The CDR3 protein is CASSGLAGGTDTQYF. In DNA, the CDR3 is TGTGCCAGCAGCGGACTAGCGGGGGGAACAGATACGCAGTATTTT.

The rearrangement uses TRBV5-1 and TRBJ2-7, with D maybe TRBD1 (5 bases). Germline V gene sequence: CDR1 SGHRS, CDR2 YFSETQ. Trimming cost V 0 bases and J 3 bases, with 13 bases left between them. The CDR3 has 15 amino acids. Here the CDR3 DNA reads TGCGCCAGCAGCTTGGCACCAGGGAATAACTACGAGCAGTACTTC. Protein: CASSLAPGNNYEQYF.

This clone came up a few times. The chain employs TRBV10-2 and TRBJ1-5; tentative D call: TRBD1 (6 bases). The V gene lost 7 bases and the J gene lost 4 bases, with 20 bases spanning the gap. This CDR3 region has 16 residues. Germline values: CDR1 WSHSY, CDR2 SAAADI. CDR3 coding DNA: TGCGCCAGCAAATTGGGAGGGGGTGGGAGTAATCAGCCCCAGCATTTT. It translates to CASKLGGGGSNQPQHF.

The chain links TRBV6-6 to TRBJ2-4; TRBD1 aligns across 7 bases. CDR1 is MNHNY and CDR2 is SVGAGI in the germline V gene (reference sequence). The trim removed 8 bases at V and 10 bases at J, leaving 14 bases unmatched. The CDR3 is 14 residues long. CDR3 DNA sequence: TGTGCCAGCCACTACGGGACAGATCAGGGGATTCAGTACTTC. It specifies CASHYGTDQGIQYF.

CDR3 DNA sequence: TGTGCCAGCAGCTTAGGGACAGGGGGCCGAGAGACCCAGTACTTC. It translates to CASSLGTGGRETQYF. The rearrangement uses TRBV11-3 and TRBJ2-5; TRBD1 aligns across 11 bases. Germline values: CDR1 SGHNT, CDR2 YENEEA. V shed 1 base, J shed 4 bases, and the junction held 2 bases outside the gene matches. This CDR3 comprises 15 residues.

V gene TRBV4-2 combines with J gene TRBJ2-6; no clear D. V lost 0 bases to trimming and J lost 0 bases, with 9 bases between them. The CDR3 totals 17 residues. The germline CDR1 and CDR2 sequences are LGHNA and YNFKEQ. CDR3 loop: CASSQEQVPSGANVLTF. CDR3 DNA sequence: TGTGCCAGCAGCCAAGAGCAGGTACCCTCTGGGGCCAACGTCCTGACTTTC.

V and J are TRBV6-5 and TRBJ2-7, with TRBD2 identical over 7 bases. The J segment lost 4 bases and the V segment lost 7 bases, leaving 13 bases of the junction unmatched. Germline lookup yields CDR1 MNHEY and CDR2 SVGAGI. There are 15 residues in the CDR3. The CDR3 loop reads CASTPGPGGEYEQYF. The DNA for the CDR3 is TGTGCCAGCACTCCCGGGCCGGGAGGAGAGTACGAGCAGTACTTC.

The V call is TRBV4-1, the J call TRBJ1-6; a weak D match, TRBD1 (6 bases). Trimming left V 0 bases short and J 0 bases short, with 15 bases between. This CDR3 has 19 amino acids. In germline, CDR1 is MGHRA, CDR2 YSYEKL. CDR3 sequence: CASSQETGVRSSYNSPLHF. The CDR3 bases are TGCGCCAGCAGCCAAGAGACAGGAGTACGAAGCTCCTATAATTCACCCCTCCACTTT.

This clone was seen a few times. This chain joins TRBV5-5 and TRBJ1-4, with TRBD1 matching 8 bases. The CDR3 contains 16 residues. Germline trimming cut 3 bases from V and 7 bases from J; bases unmatched to any gene: 11. Germline assignment: CDR1 SGHKS and CDR2 YYEKEE (reference sequence). The DNA for the CDR3 is TGTGCCAGCAGCTCAGAAGCGGGACAGGCTCGTGAAAAACTGTTTTTT. Translation gives CASSSEAGQAREKLFF.

Only one count was recorded for this clone. The chain recombines TRBV5-1 with TRBJ2-7; D uncertain. Germline V CDR1 and CDR2: SGHRS, YFSETQ. V lost 2 bases and J 2 bases, leaving 8 bases between the germline ends. CDR3 length: 13 residues. In nucleotides, the CDR3 is TGCGCCAGCAGCTTAGGGTCTACCTACGAGCAGTACTTC. Its translation is CASSLGSTYEQYF. Full variable domain (remainder filled in from reference TRBV5-1 and TRBJ2-7): KAGVTQTPRYLIKTRGQQVTLSCSPISGHRSVSWYQQTPGQGLQFLFEYFSETQRNKGNFPGRFSGRQFSNSRSEMNVSTLELGDSALYLCASSLGSTYEQYFGPGTRLTVT.

This chain uses TRBV6-5 with TRBJ1-4; no clear D. Germline V lookup: CDR1 MNHEY, CDR2 SVGAGI. Deletions cut 3 bases from V and 6 bases from J, with 11 bases between. The CDR3 runs to 14 residues. DNA for the CDR3: TGTGCCAGCAGTTATGGTGGGTCGGATGAAAAACTGTTTTTT. It yields the protein CASSYGGSDEKLFF.